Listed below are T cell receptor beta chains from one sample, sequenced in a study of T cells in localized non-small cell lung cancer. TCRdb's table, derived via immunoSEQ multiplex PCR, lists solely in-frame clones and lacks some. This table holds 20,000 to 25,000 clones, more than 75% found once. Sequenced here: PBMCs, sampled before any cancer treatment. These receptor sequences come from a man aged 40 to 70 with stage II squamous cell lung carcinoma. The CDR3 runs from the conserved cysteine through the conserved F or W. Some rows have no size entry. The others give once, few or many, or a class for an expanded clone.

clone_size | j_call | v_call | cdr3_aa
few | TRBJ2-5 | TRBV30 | CAWSVSRVTGVQETQYF
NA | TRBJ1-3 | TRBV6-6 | CASSRKGQGRYTIYF
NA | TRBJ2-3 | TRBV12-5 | CASGLGFDTQYF
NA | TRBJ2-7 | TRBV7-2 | CASSLGQPGQPSYEQYF
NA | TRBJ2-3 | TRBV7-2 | CASSSSWDTQYF
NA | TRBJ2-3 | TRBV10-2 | CASWQGRTDTQYF
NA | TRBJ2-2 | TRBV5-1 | CASSLEGGELFF
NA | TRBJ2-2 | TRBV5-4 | CASSPLPGGQNTGELFF
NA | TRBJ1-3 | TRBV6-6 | CASSSRQNGNTIYF
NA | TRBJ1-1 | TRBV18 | CASSPDGEAFF
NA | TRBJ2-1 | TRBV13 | CASSRTSAYNEQFF
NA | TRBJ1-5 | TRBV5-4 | CASSLGGGGDGQPQHF
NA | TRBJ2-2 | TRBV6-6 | CASSYTTNGELFF
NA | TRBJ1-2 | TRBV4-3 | CASSQDPGTRGGYTF
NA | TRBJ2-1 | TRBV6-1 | CASSVSQGEYNEQFF
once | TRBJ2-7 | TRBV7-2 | CASSFTGGGEGRSYEQYF
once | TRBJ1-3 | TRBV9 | CASSPFDGISGNTIYF
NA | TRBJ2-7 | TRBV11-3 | CASSFPGYYEQYF
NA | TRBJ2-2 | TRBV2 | CASSPLLAVNTGELFF
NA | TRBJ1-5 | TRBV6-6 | CASSYRGDQPQHF
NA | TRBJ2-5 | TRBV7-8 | CASARDRGPETQYF
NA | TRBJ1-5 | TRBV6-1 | CASREDREGPLNQPQHF
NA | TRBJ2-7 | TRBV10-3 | CAISGRYPYEQYF
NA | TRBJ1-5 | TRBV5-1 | CASSLGGADNQPQHF
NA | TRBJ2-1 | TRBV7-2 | CASSFRGSSYNEQFF
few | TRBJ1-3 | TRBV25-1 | CASSEERTGNTIYF
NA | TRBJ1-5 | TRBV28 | CASRDSYSNQPQHF
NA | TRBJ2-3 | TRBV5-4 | CASSPTGTETDTQYF
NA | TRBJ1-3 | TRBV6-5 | CASSFDRTGNTIYF
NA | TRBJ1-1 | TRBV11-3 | CASSVEQRDTEAFF
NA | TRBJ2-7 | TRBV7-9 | CASSLAGGSYEQYF
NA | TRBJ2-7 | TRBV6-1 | CASSERARSLYEQYF